This T cell receptor (beta chain) was captured in a study of beta chain features in type 1 diabetes. Study-wide results and limits: With patients and controls alike, PCR might favor shorter templates to an equal degree. The study found fewer insertions and more deletions at VDJ junctions in type 1 diabetes patients. Type 1 diabetes patients had TCRB CDR3s that were shorter (moderately but significantly so) in all four CD4+ subsets.

On average, the one heparinised blood draw given by each donor was about 100 mL. Concerning this clone: Antigen unknown.

Every bit of the isolated RNA underwent reverse transcription, so sequencing read expressed TCRB transcripts. Clones were read by immunoSEQ multiplex PCR, and TCRdb kept only the in-frame ones, dropping some. The table includes 200,000 to 300,000 clones, roughly 22% detected once. Germline V gene sequence: CDR1 SQVTM, CDR2 ANQGSEA. CDR3 length: 14 amino acids. The V segment lost 6 bases and the J segment 0 bases; nucleotides outside the gene matches: 4. This chain links TRBV29-1 with TRBJ1-5, with 8 bases fitting TRBD1. This receptor was identified in a woman in her forties with type 1 diabetes. What was sequenced was naive CD4+ T cells from blood. CDR3 sequence: CSVRGTGSNQPQHF. The CDR3 coding sequence is TGCAGCGTGAGGGGGACAGGTAGCAATCAGCCCCAGCATTTT.